This T cell receptor beta chain comes out of a study of cytotoxic CD8 clonotypes in ibrutinib-treated CLL. Germline V lookup: CDR1 SGHAT, CDR2 FQNNGV. The CDR3 length is 17 residues. The V and J ends lost 4 bases and 3 bases, in that order; junction bases with no gene match: 11. This clone occurred a few times. Using immunoSEQ multiplex PCR, the repertoire was profiled, and TCRdb retains in-frame clones only, with some absent. The data show about 140,000 clones, with around 80% seen just once and 7.5% to 8% held by the top ten. This clonotype originated in a human donor with chronic lymphocytic leukemia. This specimen consisted of PBMCs, obtained after 36 months of ibrutinib treatment. The gene calls are TRBV11-2 and TRBJ2-4; 8 positions agree with TRBD2. The chain's CDR3 is CASSSYLTGTSKNIQYF. The CDR3 region has the DNA TGTGCCAGCAGCTCCTACTTAACCGGGACTAGCAAAAACATTCAGTACTTC.